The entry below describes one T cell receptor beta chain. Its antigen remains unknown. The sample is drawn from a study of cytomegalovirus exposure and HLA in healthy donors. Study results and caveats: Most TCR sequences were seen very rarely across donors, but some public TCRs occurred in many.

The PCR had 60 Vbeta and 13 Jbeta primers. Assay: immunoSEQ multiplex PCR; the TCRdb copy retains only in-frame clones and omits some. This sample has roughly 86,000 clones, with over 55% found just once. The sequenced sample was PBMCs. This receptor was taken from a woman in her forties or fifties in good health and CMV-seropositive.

In nucleotides, the CDR3 is TGTGCCAGCAGCTTACAGGGCTATAACACCGGGGAGCTGTTTTTT. Translating it yields CASSLQGYNTGELFF. The chain links TRBV11-3 to TRBJ2-2; D is perhaps TRBD1 (5 bases). The CDR3 is made up of 15 amino acids. CDR1 is SGHNT, CDR2 YENEEA, per germline. The V gene lost 2 bases and the J gene lost 2 bases, with 9 bases spanning the gap.